The clone carrying this TCR beta chain has at least ten counts. The data are from a study of T cell repertoires in cytomegalovirus infection. Study-level information: A matching HLA type, together with CMV infection, was signaled by public TCR beta signatures.

TCRdb reprocessed the reads with MiXCR, giving one entry per CDR3 protein. The sample lists over 250,000 distinct CDR3 sequences, about a quarter seen once, with roughly 13% in the top ten. With 6 bases removed from V and 3 bases from J, the gap between germline ends came to 11 bases. The CDR3 spans 13 residues. V is TRBV12-3 or TRBV12-4 and J is TRBJ1-1; D is unresolved. The sequence was obtained from a human donor in good health (CMV status not recorded). Some clones in this sample may be carry-over from other donors' samples. Input material: PBMCs. Here the CDR3 reads CASSARLHTEAFF. DNA of the CDR3: TGTGCCAGCAGCGCCCGACTTCACACTGAAGCTTTCTTT.